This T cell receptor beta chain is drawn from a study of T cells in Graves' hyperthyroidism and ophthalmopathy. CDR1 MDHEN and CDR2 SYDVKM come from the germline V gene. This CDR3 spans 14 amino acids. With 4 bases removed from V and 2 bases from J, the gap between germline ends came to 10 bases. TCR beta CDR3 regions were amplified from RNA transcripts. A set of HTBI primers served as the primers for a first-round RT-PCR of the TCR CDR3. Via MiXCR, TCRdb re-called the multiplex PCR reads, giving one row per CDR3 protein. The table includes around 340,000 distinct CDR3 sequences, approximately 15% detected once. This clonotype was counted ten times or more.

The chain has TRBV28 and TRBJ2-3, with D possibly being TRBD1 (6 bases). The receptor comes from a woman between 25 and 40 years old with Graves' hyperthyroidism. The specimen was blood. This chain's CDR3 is CASSSGDTTDTQYF. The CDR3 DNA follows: TGTGCCAGCAGTTCCGGGGACACCACAGATACGCAGTATTTT.